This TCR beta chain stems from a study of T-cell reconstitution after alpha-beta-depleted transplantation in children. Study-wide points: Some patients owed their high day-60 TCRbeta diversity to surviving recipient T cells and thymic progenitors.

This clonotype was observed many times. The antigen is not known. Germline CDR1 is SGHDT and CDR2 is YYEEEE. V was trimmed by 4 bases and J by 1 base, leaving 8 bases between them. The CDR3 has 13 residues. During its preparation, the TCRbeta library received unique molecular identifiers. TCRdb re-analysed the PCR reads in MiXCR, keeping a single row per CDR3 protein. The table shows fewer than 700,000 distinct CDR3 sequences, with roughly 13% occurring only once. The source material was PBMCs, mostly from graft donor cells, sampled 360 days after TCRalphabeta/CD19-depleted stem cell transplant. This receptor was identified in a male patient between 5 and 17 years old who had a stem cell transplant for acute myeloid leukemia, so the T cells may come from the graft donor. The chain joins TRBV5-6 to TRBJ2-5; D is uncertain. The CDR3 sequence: CASSVGSQETQYF. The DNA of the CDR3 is TGTGCCAGCAGCGTAGGTTCCCAAGAGACCCAGTACTTC.